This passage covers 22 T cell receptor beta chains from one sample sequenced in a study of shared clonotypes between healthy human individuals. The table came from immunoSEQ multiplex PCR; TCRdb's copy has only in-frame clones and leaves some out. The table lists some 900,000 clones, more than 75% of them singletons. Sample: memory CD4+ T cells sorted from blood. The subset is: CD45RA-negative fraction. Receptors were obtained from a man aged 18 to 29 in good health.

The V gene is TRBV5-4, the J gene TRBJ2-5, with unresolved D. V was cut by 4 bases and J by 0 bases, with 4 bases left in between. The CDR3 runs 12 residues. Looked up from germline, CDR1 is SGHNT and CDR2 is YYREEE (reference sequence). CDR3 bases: TGTGCCAGCAGCAACGACCAAGAGACCCAGTACTTC. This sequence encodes CASSNDQETQYF.

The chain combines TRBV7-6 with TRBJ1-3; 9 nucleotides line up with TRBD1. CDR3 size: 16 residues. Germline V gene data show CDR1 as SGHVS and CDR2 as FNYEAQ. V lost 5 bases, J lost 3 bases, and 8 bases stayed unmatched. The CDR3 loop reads CASSDITGGGGNTIYF. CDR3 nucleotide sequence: TGTGCCAGCAGCGACATAACAGGGGGCGGTGGAAACACCATATATTTT.

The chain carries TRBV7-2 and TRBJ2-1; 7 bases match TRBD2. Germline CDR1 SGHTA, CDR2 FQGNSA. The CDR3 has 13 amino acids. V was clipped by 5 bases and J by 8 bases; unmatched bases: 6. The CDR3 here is CASSLGLVDEQFF. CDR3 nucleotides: TGTGCCAGCAGCCTCGGACTAGTTGATGAGCAGTTCTTC.

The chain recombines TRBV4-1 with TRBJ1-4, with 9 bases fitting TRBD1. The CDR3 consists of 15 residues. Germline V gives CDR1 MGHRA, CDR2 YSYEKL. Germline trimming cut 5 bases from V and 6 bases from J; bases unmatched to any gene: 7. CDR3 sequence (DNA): TGCGCCAGCAGCTCCGGACAGGGGCCATATGAAAAACTGTTTTTT. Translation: CASSSGQGPYEKLFF.

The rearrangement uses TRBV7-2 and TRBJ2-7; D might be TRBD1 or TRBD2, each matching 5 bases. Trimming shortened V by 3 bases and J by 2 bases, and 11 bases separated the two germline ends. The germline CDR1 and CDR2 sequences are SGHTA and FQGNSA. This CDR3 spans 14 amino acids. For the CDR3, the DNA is TGTGCCAGCAGCTTGGGGCGGGCTGCCTACGAGCAGTACTTC. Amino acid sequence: CASSLGRAAYEQYF.

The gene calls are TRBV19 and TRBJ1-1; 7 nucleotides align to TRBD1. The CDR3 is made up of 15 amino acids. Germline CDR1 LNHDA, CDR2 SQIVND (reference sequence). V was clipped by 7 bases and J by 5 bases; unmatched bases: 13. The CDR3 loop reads CASTSTRGKGTEAFF. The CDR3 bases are TGTGCCAGTACCTCAACCAGGGGGAAGGGGACTGAAGCTTTCTTT. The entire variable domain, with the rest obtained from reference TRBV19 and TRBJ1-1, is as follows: DGGITQSPKYLFRKEGQNVTLSCEQNLNHDAMYWYRQDPGQGLRLIYYSQIVNDFQKGDIAEGYSVSREKKESFPLTVTSAQKNPTAFYLCASTSTRGKGTEAFFGQGTRLTVV.

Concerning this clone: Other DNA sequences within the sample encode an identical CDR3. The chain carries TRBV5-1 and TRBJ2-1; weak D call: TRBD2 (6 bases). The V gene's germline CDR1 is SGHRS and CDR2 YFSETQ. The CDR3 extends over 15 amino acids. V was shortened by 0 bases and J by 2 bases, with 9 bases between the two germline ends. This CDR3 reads CASSLVEGPYNEQFF. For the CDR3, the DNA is TGCGCCAGCAGCTTGGTGGAGGGACCCTACAATGAGCAGTTCTTC.

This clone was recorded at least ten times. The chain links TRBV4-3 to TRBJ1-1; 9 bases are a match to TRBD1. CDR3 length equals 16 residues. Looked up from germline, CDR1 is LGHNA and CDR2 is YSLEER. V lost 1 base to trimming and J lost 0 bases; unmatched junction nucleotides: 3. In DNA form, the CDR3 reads TGCGCCAGCAGCCAAGGACAGGGGGTCATGAACACTGAAGCTTTCTTT. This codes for CASSQGQGVMNTEAFF.

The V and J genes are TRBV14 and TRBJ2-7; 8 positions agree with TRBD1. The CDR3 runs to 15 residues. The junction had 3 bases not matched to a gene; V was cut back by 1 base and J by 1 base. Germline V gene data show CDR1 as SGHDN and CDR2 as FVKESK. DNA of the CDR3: TGTGCCAGCAGCCAAGGGGACAGGTATTCCTACGAGCAGTACTTC. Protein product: CASSQGDRYSYEQYF.

The CDR3, as DNA: TGCGCCAGCAGCGTGTCAGGACAGGTCAACTATGGCTACACCTTC. Protein: CASSVSGQVNYGYTF. The rearrangement links TRBV5-1 to TRBJ1-2, with 7 bases identical to TRBD1. V trimming: 4 bases; J trimming: 2 bases; junction bases outside the gene matches: 8. Germline loops: CDR1 SGHRS, CDR2 YFSETQ. This CDR3 comprises 15 residues.

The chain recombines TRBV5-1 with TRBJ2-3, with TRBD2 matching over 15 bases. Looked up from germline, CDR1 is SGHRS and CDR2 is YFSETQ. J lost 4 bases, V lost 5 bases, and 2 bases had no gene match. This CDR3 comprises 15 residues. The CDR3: CASRRTSGGADTQYF. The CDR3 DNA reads TGCGCCAGCAGACGGACTAGCGGGGGGGCAGATACGCAGTATTTT.

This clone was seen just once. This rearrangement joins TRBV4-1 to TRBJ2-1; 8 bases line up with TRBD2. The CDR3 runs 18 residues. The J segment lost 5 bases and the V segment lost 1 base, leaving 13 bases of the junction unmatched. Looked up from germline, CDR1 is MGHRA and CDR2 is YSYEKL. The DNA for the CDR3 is TGCGCCAGCAGCCAAGGGGATCGAAACGGGGGGGCGAACAATGAGCAGTTCTTC. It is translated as CASSQGDRNGGANNEQFF.

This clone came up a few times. The CDR3 sequence: CASGLGQVAKNIQYF. In DNA form, the CDR3 reads TGTGCCAGCGGTTTGGGGCAGGTAGCCAAAAACATTCAGTACTTC. The chain has TRBV6-6 and TRBJ2-4; D is perhaps TRBD1 (5 bases). The germline V and J ends were trimmed by 8 bases and 0 bases, with 14 bases remaining between them. The germline V gene has CDR1 MNHNY and CDR2 SVGAGI (reference sequence). The CDR3 loop spans 15 amino acids.

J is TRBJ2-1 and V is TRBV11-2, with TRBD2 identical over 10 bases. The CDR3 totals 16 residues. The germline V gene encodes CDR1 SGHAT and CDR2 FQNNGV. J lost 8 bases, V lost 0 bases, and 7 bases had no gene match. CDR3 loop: CASSLEASSGRHEQFF. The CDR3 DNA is TGTGCCAGCAGCTTAGAGGCTTCTAGCGGGAGACATGAGCAGTTCTTC. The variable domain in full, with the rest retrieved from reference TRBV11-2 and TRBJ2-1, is EAGVAQSPRYKIIEKRQSVAFWCNPISGHATLYWYQQILGQGPKLLIQFQNNGVVDDSQLPKDRFSAERLKGVDSTLKIQPAKLEDSAVYLCASSLEASSGRHEQFFGPGTRLTVL.

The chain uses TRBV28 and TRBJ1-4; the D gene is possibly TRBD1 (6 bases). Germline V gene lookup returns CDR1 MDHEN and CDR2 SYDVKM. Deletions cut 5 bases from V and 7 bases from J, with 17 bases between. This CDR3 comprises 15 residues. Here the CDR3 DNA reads TGTGCCAGCAGTCCCGCCGGGGGGCAGGGTGAAAAACTGTTTTTT. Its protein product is CASSPAGGQGEKLFF.

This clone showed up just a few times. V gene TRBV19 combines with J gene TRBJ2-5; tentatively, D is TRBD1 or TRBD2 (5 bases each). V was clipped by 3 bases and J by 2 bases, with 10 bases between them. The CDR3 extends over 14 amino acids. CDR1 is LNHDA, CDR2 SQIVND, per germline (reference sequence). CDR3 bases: TGTGCCAGTAGTATGGGAGACAGTCAAGAGACCCAGTACTTC. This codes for CASSMGDSQETQYF.

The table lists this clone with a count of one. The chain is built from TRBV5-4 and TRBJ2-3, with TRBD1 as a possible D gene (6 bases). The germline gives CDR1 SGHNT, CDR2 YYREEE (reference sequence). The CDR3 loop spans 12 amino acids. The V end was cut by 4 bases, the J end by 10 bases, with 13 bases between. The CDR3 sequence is CASSLRGTAQYF. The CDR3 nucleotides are TGTGCCAGCAGCCTCAGGGGAACGGCGCAGTATTTT.

CDR3 residues: CASSEEIADTQYF. CDR3 bases: TGTGCCAGCAGTGAAGAAATCGCAGATACGCAGTATTTT. The chain recombines TRBV6-1 with TRBJ2-3, with D unresolved. V shed 1 base and J shed 4 bases, with 6 bases lying between them. From germline, CDR1 is MNHNS and CDR2 SASEGT. CDR3 length: 13 amino acids.

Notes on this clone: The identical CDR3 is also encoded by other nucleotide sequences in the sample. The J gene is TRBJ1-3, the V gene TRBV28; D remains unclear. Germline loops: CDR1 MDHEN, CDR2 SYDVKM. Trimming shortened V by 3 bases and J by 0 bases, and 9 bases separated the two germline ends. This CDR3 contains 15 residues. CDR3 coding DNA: TGTGCCAGCAGTTTTGGAGGGAGCTCTGGAAACACCATATATTTT. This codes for CASSFGGSSGNTIYF.

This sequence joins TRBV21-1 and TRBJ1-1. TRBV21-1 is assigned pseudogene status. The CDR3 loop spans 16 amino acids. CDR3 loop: CASSKDGVRAVTEAFF. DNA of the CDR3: TGTGCCAGCAGCAAAGATGGGGTGAGGGCCGTCACTGAAGCTTTCTTT.

The chain's CDR3 is CAWSGPGAKLFF. In DNA, the CDR3 is TGTGCCTGGAGTGGGCCGGGGGCCAAACTGTTTTTT. This chain links TRBV30 with TRBJ1-4; possible D gene TRBD1, 6 bases. The V gene's germline CDR1 is GTSNPN and CDR2 SVGIG (reference sequence). CDR3 size: 12 residues. Trimming left V 1 base short and J 11 bases short, with 11 bases between. The whole variable domain, remainder taken from reference TRBV30 and TRBJ1-4, is SQTIHQWPATLVQPVGSPLSLECTVEGTSNPNLYWYRQAAGRGLQLLFYSVGIGQISSEVPQNLSASRPQDRQFILSSKKLLLSDSGFYLCAWSGPGAKLFFGSGTQLSVL.

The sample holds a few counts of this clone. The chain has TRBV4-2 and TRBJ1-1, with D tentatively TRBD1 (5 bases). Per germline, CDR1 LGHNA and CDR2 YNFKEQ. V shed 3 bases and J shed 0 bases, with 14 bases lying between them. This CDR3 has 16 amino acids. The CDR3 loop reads CASSHSNRPLNTEAFF. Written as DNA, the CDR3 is TGTGCCAGCAGCCATTCAAACAGGCCCTTGAACACTGAAGCTTTCTTT.